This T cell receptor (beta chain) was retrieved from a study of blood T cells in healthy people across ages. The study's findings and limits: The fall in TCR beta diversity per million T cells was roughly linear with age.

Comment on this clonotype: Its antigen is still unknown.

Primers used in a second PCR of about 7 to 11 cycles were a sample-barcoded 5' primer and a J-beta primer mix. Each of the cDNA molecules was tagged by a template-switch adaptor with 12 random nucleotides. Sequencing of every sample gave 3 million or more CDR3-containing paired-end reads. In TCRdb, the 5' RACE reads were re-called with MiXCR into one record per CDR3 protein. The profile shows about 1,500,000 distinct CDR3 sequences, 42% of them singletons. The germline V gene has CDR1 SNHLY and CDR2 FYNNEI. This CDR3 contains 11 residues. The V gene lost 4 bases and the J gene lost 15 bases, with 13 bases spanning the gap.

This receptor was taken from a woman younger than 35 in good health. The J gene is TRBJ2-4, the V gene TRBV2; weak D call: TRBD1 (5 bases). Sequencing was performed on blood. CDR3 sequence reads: CASSVGADLYF. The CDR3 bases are TGTGCCAGCAGTGTTGGGGCAGACCTGTACTTC.